Below, 31 T cell receptor beta chains from the same sample are listed, as sequenced in a study of T cell changes during pregnancy in multiple sclerosis. Profiling relied on immunoSEQ multiplex PCR, and the TCRdb table lists in-frame clones only, not all of them. The data show roughly 51,000 clones, around 94% seen once. The sequencing here drew on CD8+ T cells from peripheral blood mononuclear cells, taken before pregnancy. All receptors come from a female donor with multiple sclerosis, enrolled in a pregnancy study.

The rearrangement links TRBV5-1 to TRBJ2-2, with 7 bases lining up with TRBD1. Germline-derived CDR1 and CDR2 are SGHRS and YFSETQ. The CDR3 length is 15 residues. With 0 bases clipped from V and 5 bases from J, the junction kept 4 bases outside the gene matches. The CDR3 nucleotides are TGCGCCAGCAGCTTGGCGGACAGGCTTACCGGGGAGCTGTTTTTT. It yields the protein CASSLADRLTGELFF.

The rearrangement uses TRBV18 and TRBJ2-3; the D is unclear. The CDR3 length is 11 residues. Germline V gene data show CDR1 as KGHSH and CDR2 as LQKENI. V lost 3 bases and J lost 5, with 3 bases in between. This CDR3 reads CASSPLDTQYF. In DNA, the CDR3 is TGTGCCAGCTCACCCCTAGATACGCAGTATTTT.

This sequence joins TRBV5-4 and TRBJ2-7; a possible D gene is TRBD1 (7 bases). CDR1 and CDR2 (germline): SGHNT, YYREEE (reference sequence). The CDR3 contains 15 residues. V gave up 3 bases and J gave up 7 bases, with 20 bases separating them. The CDR3 region is CASSSEGAGEWEQYF. As DNA, the CDR3 is TGTGCCAGCAGCTCGGAGGGGGCTGGAGAATGGGAGCAGTACTTC. Looking up the rest from reference TRBV5-4 and TRBJ2-7 gives the full variable domain: ETGVTQSPTHLIKTRGQQVTLRCSSQSGHNTVSWYQQALGQGPQFIFQYYREEENGRGNFPPRFSGLQFPNYSSELNVNALELDDSALYLCASSSEGAGEWEQYFGPGTRLTVT.

The chain recombines TRBV10-2 with TRBJ2-7, with TRBD2 matching 8 bases. Germline CDR1 reads WSHSY; CDR2 reads SAAADI. This CDR3 has 13 residues. Trimming cost V 8 bases and J 0 bases; bases outside gene matches: 3. This CDR3 reads CASGSGSSYEQYF. In DNA form, the CDR3 reads TGCGCCAGCGGGAGCGGGAGCTCCTACGAGCAGTACTTC.

V usage is TRBV7-9 and J usage is TRBJ2-5; D is perhaps TRBD1 (5 bases). V was clipped by 5 bases and J by 1 base, with 11 bases between them. This CDR3 region has 14 residues. Looked up from germline, CDR1 is SEHNR and CDR2 is FQNEAQ (reference sequence). In DNA form, the CDR3 reads TGTGCCAGCAGCCCCTCAGGGATCCAAGAGACCCAGTACTTC. It yields the protein CASSPSGIQETQYF.

The chain is built from TRBV4-3 and TRBJ2-3; 7 bases fit TRBD2. J lost 1 base, V lost 1 base, and 5 bases had no gene match. The CDR3 runs 16 residues. Germline-derived CDR1 and CDR2 are LGHNA and YSLEER. The CDR3 sequence: CASSQVDSGGTDTQYF. CDR3 DNA sequence: TGCGCCAGCAGCCAAGTAGACAGCGGGGGCACAGATACGCAGTATTTT.

The rearrangement uses TRBV14 and TRBJ2-7, with 11 positions matching TRBD1. Germline lookup yields CDR1 SGHDN and CDR2 FVKESK. CDR3 length equals 14 residues. J lost 5 bases, V lost 1 base, and 1 base had no gene match. For the CDR3, the DNA is TGTGCCAGCAGCCAAGTGGGACAGGGGGACGAGCAGTACTTC. Translating it yields CASSQVGQGDEQYF. Complete variable domain (other parts from reference TRBV14 and TRBJ2-7): EAGVTQFPSHSVIEKGQTVTLRCDPISGHDNLYWYRRVMGKEIKFLLHFVKESKQDESGMPNNRFLAERTGGTYSTLKVQPAELEDSGVYFCASSQVGQGDEQYFGPGTRLTVT.

The chain uses TRBV14 and TRBJ2-7; D is ambiguous. CDR3 length: 12 amino acids. V was cut by 1 base and J by 3 bases, with 4 bases left in between. From germline, CDR1 is SGHDN and CDR2 FVKESK. The CDR3 is CASSQVFYEQYF. The CDR3 DNA reads as TGTGCCAGCAGCCAAGTCTTCTACGAGCAGTACTTC.

J is TRBJ2-7 and V is TRBV10-1, with a tentative D call TRBD1 (6 bases). CDR1 and CDR2 from the germline V gene are WNHNN and SYGVQD (reference sequence). This CDR3 has 13 residues. The V end was cut by 6 bases, the J end by 3 bases, with 12 bases between. This chain's CDR3 is CASSPNRDYEQYF. In nucleotides, the CDR3 is TGCGCCAGCAGCCCAAACAGGGACTACGAGCAGTACTTC.

The J gene is TRBJ2-7, the V gene TRBV6-5; tentatively, D is TRBD1 (6 bases). The CDR3 length is 14 residues. Deletions cut 8 bases from V and 0 bases from J, with 14 bases between. Germline values: CDR1 MNHEY, CDR2 SVGAGI. CDR3 residues: CASAALGASYEQYF. The DNA for the CDR3 is TGTGCCAGCGCCGCGTTGGGGGCCTCCTACGAGCAGTACTTC.

The CDR3 bases are TGTGCCAGCAGCCCCCCGGCGGCGGGAGGGCCGTCCTACGAGCAGTACTTC. This codes for CASSPPAAGGPSYEQYF. The chain combines TRBV7-9 with TRBJ2-7; 9 bases match TRBD2. After removal of 5 bases from V and 1 base from J, the junction contained 12 bases not matched to a gene. The germline gives CDR1 SEHNR, CDR2 FQNEAQ (reference sequence). The CDR3 totals 17 residues.

V is TRBV19 and J is TRBJ2-1; D gene ambiguous. Germline CDR1 and CDR2: LNHDA and SQIVND (reference sequence). There are 14 residues in the CDR3. Trimming left V 1 base short and J 9 bases short, with 13 bases between. CDR3 DNA: TGTGCCAGTAGTATAGGGGTGGGCGCCGGTGAGCAGTTCTTC. This translates into CASSIGVGAGEQFF.

The chain joins TRBV4-1 to TRBJ1-4, with D possibly matching TRBD1 (5 bases). From germline, CDR1 is MGHRA and CDR2 YSYEKL. This CDR3 is 15 amino acids long. With 0 bases removed from V and 3 bases from J, the gap between germline ends came to 8 bases. CDR3: CASSQEGQANEKLFF. CDR3 nucleotides: TGCGCCAGCAGCCAAGAGGGGCAGGCTAATGAAAAACTGTTTTTT.

The CDR3 region has the DNA TGTGCCAGCAGTCTCGGGGGGGATTTCCCCGGGGAGCTGTTTTTT. Its protein is CASSLGGDFPGELFF. This chain connects TRBV6-5 to TRBJ2-2; 8 nucleotides agree with TRBD2. CDR1 is MNHEY and CDR2 is SVGAGI in the germline V gene. The CDR3 has 15 residues. J gave up 6 bases and V 5 bases, and 8 bases lay outside the gene matches.

This clone was observed a handful of times. The gene calls are TRBV30 and TRBJ1-1, with D unresolved. The germline V gene encodes CDR1 GTSNPN and CDR2 SVGIG (reference sequence). Trimming took off 0 bases at V and 2 bases at J, with 7 bases between the two ends. This CDR3 spans 13 amino acids. The CDR3 DNA sequence: TGTGCCTGGAGTGTAGACACAAACACTGAAGCTTTCTTT. It yields the protein CAWSVDTNTEAFF.

The chain's CDR3 is CASSQDLTGRGNTIYF. CDR3 sequence (DNA): TGCGCCAGCAGCCAAGATCTAACTGGCAGGGGAAACACCATATATTTT. This chain uses TRBV4-3 with TRBJ1-3; D is undetermined. Trimming pared 0 bases from V and 4 bases from J, leaving 13 bases between. The V gene's germline CDR1 is LGHNA and CDR2 YSLEER. This CDR3 comprises 16 residues.

V usage is TRBV27 and J usage is TRBJ2-5, with 7 bases aligning to TRBD1. The CDR3 loop spans 14 amino acids. V lost 3 bases, J lost 4 bases, and 5 bases stayed unmatched. CDR1 is MNHEY and CDR2 is SMNVEV in the germline V gene (reference sequence). The chain's CDR3 is CASSLLTGVETQYF. CDR3 bases: TGTGCCAGCAGTTTGCTTACAGGGGTAGAGACCCAGTACTTC.

V and J are TRBV27 and TRBJ2-3, with 7 bases matching TRBD2. Germline CDR1 MNHEY, CDR2 SMNVEV (reference sequence). The V gene end was trimmed by 5 bases and the J gene end by 8 bases; junction bases not matched to a gene: 10. CDR3 length equals 14 residues. The CDR3 is CASSPLRERSTQYF. The CDR3 coding sequence is TGTGCCAGCAGTCCGTTGCGGGAGAGGAGTACGCAGTATTTT.

This chain links TRBV4-1 with TRBJ2-7; TRBD2 aligns across 13 bases. Germline V gene sequence: CDR1 MGHRA, CDR2 YSYEKL. The CDR3 has 17 residues. After removal of 0 bases from V and 0 bases from J, the junction contained 2 bases not matched to a gene. The CDR3 region is CASSQEGLAGSSYEQYF. The CDR3, as DNA: TGCGCCAGCAGCCAAGAGGGACTAGCGGGAAGCTCCTACGAGCAGTACTTC.

The CDR3 sequence: CASSERGLPYEQYF. DNA of the CDR3: TGTGCCAGCAGTGAGCGGGGATTACCCTACGAGCAGTACTTC. The rearrangement links TRBV2 to TRBJ2-7; D perhaps matches TRBD2 (6 bases). The CDR3 runs 14 residues. Trimming stripped 3 bases from V and 2 bases from J, with 11 bases between. Germline V gene lookup returns CDR1 SNHLY and CDR2 FYNNEI.

The gene calls are TRBV7-8 and TRBJ2-1; 10 bases agree with TRBD1. V gave up 5 bases and J gave up 3 bases; unmatched junction bases: 4. Germline CDR1 SGHVS, CDR2 FQNEAQ. This CDR3 has 15 amino acids. The CDR3 bases are TGTGCCAGCAGCCGACAGGGGGCGCGCTACAATGAGCAGTTCTTC. This encodes CASSRQGARYNEQFF. Variable domain in full (rest from reference TRBV7-8 and TRBJ2-1): GAGVSQSPRYKVAKRGQDVALRCDPISGHVSLFWYQQALGQGPEFLTYFQNEAQLDKSGLPSDRFFAERPEGSVSTLKIQRTQQEDSAVYLCASSRQGARYNEQFFGPGTRLTVL.

The J gene is TRBJ1-2, the V gene TRBV9, with 7 positions matching TRBD1. Per the germline V gene, CDR1 is SGDLS and CDR2 is YYNGEE. Trimming removed 4 bases from V and 7 bases from J; junction bases left unmatched: 7. CDR3 length: 13 residues. CDR3 in amino acids: CASSFTGAAGYTF. For the CDR3, the DNA is TGTGCCAGCAGCTTCACAGGGGCGGCTGGCTACACCTTC. The full variable domain, rest sourced from reference TRBV9 and TRBJ1-2, is DSGVTQTPKHLITATGQRVTLRCSPRSGDLSVYWYQQSLDQGLQFLIQYYNGEERAKGNILERFSAQQFPDLHSELNLSSLELGDSALYFCASSFTGAAGYTFGSGTRLTVV.

This chain uses TRBV29-1 with TRBJ2-1; the match to TRBD2 covers 13 bases. The CDR3 is made up of 13 amino acids. V was pared by 6 bases and J by 9 bases, with 5 bases of the junction left unmatched. The germline gives CDR1 SQVTM, CDR2 ANQGSEA. The CDR3 loop reads CSVPGLAGPEQFF. CDR3 nucleotides: TGCAGCGTACCGGGACTAGCGGGACCTGAGCAGTTCTTC.

This chain joins TRBV7-6 and TRBJ2-7; 10 positions match TRBD2. The CDR3 length is 15 residues. V shed 5 bases and J 1 base; nucleotides not matched to a gene: 5. The germline CDR1 and CDR2 sequences are SGHVS and FNYEAQ. CDR3 in amino acids: CASSKLAGPSYEQYF. DNA of the CDR3: TGTGCCAGCAGCAAACTAGCGGGACCTTCCTACGAGCAGTACTTC.

The DNA of the CDR3 is TGTGCCTGGACCTCGGGACAGGGGAACACTGAAGCTTTCTTT. It is translated as CAWTSGQGNTEAFF. The chain is built from TRBV30 and TRBJ1-1, with 9 bases aligning to TRBD1. Germline values: CDR1 GTSNPN, CDR2 SVGIG (reference sequence). With 4 bases clipped from V and 1 base from J, the junction kept 4 bases outside the gene matches. CDR3 length equals 14 residues.

The chain links TRBV27 to TRBJ2-3; D is perhaps TRBD1 (6 bases). This CDR3 region has 14 residues. V shed 5 bases and J shed 1 base, with 10 bases lying between them. CDR1 and CDR2 (germline): MNHEY, SMNVEV (reference sequence). CDR3 loop: CASSVRQGTDTQYF. CDR3 in DNA: TGTGCCAGCAGTGTCCGACAGGGCACAGATACGCAGTATTTT.

The CDR3 nucleotides are TGTGCCACTGCAGGGTCTTCCTACAATGAGCAGTTCTTC. This gives the protein CATAGSSYNEQFF. The chain joins TRBV15 to TRBJ2-1; TRBD1 is a possible D gene (5 bases). V lost 9 bases to trimming and J lost 1 base, with 10 bases between them. The CDR3 loop spans 13 amino acids. Germline V CDR1 and CDR2: LNHNV, YYDKDF (reference sequence). Full variable domain (remainder filled in from reference TRBV15 and TRBJ2-1): DAMVIQNPRYQVTQFGKPVTLSCSQTLNHNVMYWYQQKSSQAPKLLFHYYDKDFNNEADTPDNFQSRRPNTSFCFLDIRSPGLGDTAMYLCATAGSSYNEQFFGPGTRLTVL.

The chain couples TRBV5-4 to TRBJ2-1, with TRBD2 matching 9 bases. Trimming at V came to 0 bases and at J to 7 bases, leaving 5 bases not matched to a gene. CDR3 length: 15 amino acids. Germline V gene data show CDR1 as SGHNT and CDR2 as YYREEE (reference sequence). This chain's CDR3 is CASSLGAGGRNEQFF. For the CDR3, the DNA is TGTGCCAGCAGCTTGGGAGCGGGAGGAAGGAATGAGCAGTTCTTC. Together with reference TRBV5-4 and TRBJ2-1, the CDR3 gives the full variable domain: ETGVTQSPTHLIKTRGQQVTLRCSSQSGHNTVSWYQQALGQGPQFIFQYYREEENGRGNFPPRFSGLQFPNYSSELNVNALELDDSALYLCASSLGAGGRNEQFFGPGTRLTVL.

The V gene is TRBV19, the J gene TRBJ2-2; D is unclear. Germline CDR1 reads LNHDA; CDR2 reads SQIVND (reference sequence). This CDR3 comprises 14 residues. V was cut by 5 bases and J by 6 bases, with 13 bases left in between. In nucleotides, the CDR3 is TGTGCCAGTAGTCCCCTGGAGATTTCCGGGGAGCTGTTTTTT. This translates into CASSPLEISGELFF.

The genes are TRBV21-1 and TRBJ2-7; the listed D gene, TRBD1, was not tested against the DNA. TRBV21-1 is marked as a pseudogene. This CDR3 comprises 16 residues. Written as DNA, the CDR3 is TGTGCCAGCAGCGGAAAAGGGGGCGGACGGTACTACGAGCAGTACTTC. Translated, it gives CASSGKGGGRYYEQYF.

The rearrangement links TRBV19 to TRBJ1-1; 8 positions agree with TRBD1. This CDR3 contains 15 residues. Germline CDR1 is LNHDA and CDR2 is SQIVND (reference sequence). J lost 0 bases, V lost 1 base, and 1 base had no gene match. The CDR3 loop reads CASSIGTGLNTEAFF. The CDR3 DNA reads TGTGCCAGTAGTATAGGGACAGGGCTGAACACTGAAGCTTTCTTT.